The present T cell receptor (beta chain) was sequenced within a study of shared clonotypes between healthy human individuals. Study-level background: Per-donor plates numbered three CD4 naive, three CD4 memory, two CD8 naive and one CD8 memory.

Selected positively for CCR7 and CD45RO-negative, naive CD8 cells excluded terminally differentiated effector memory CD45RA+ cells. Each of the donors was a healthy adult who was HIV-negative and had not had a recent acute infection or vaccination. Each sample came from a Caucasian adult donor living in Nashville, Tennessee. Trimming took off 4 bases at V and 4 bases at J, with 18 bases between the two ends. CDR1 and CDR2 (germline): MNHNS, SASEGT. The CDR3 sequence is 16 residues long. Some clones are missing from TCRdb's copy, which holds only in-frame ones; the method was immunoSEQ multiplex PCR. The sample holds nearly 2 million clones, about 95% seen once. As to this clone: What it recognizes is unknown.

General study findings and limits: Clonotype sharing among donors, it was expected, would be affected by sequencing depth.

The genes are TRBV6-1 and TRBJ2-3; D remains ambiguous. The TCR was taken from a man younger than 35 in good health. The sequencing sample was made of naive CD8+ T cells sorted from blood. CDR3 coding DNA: TGTGCCAGCAGTGTCTGGCGAAATATTGTCGCAGATACGCAGTATTTT. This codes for CASSVWRNIVADTQYF.